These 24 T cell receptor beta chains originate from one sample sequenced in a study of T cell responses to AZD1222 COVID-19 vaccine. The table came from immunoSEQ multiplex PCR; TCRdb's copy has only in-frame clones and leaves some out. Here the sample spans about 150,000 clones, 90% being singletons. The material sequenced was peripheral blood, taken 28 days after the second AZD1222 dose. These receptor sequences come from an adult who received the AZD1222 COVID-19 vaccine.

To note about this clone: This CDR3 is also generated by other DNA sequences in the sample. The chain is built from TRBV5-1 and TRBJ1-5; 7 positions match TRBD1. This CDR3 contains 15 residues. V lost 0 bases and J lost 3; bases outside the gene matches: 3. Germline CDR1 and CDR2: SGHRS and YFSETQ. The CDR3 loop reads CASSLEGQNNQPQHF. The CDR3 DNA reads TGCGCCAGCAGCTTGGAGGGACAGAACAATCAGCCCCAGCATTTT.

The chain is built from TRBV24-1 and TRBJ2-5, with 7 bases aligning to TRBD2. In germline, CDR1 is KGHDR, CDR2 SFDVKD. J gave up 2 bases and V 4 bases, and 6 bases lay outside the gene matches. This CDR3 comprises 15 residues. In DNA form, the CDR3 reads TGTGCCACCAGTGAAGTAGGGCGGGAGCAAGAGACCCAGTACTTC. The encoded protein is CATSEVGREQETQYF.

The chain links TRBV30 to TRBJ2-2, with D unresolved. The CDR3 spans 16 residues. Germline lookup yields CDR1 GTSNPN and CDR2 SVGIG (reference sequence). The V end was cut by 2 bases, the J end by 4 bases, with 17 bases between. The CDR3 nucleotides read TGTGCCTGGAGTCATTCTGCAGTTAAGATCACCGGGGAGCTGTTTTTT. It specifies CAWSHSAVKITGELFF.

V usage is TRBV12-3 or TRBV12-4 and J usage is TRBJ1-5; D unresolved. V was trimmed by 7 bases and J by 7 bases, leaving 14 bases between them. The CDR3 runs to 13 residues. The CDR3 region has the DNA TGTGCCAGCACCATGAGGCAGGAGCAGCCCCAGCATTTT. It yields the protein CASTMRQEQPQHF.

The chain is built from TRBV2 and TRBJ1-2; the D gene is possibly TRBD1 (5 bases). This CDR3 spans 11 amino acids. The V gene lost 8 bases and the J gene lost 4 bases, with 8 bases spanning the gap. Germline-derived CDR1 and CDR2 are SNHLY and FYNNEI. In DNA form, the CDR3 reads TGTGCCAGCGGTGGGGCCTATGGCTACACCTTC. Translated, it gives CASGGAYGYTF.

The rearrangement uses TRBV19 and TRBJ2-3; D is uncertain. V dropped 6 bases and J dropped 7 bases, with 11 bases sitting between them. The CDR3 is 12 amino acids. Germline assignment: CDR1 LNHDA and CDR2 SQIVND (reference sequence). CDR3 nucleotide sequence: TGTGCCAGTAGGAGCCAGGCCAATACGCAGTATTTT. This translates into CASRSQANTQYF.

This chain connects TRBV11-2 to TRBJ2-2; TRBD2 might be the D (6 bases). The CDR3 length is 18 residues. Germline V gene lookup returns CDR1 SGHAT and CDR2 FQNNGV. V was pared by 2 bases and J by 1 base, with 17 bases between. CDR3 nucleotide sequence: TGTGCCAGCAGCTTAAGTAGGAGGGGATGGGGGAACACCGGGGAGCTGTTTTTT. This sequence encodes CASSLSRRGWGNTGELFF.

CDR3 coding DNA: TGTGCCAGCAGTCCCCGGACGGAGACCTACGAGCAGTACTTC. Translated, it gives CASSPRTETYEQYF. This rearrangement joins TRBV27 to TRBJ2-7; D gene uncertain. In germline, CDR1 is MNHEY, CDR2 SMNVEV (reference sequence). The V and J ends lost 5 bases and 2 bases respectively, with 13 bases between them. The CDR3 contains 14 residues.

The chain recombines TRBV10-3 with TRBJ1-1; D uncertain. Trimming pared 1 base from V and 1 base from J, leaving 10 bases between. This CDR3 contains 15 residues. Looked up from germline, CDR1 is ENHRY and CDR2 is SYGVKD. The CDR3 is CAISELQPPNTEAFF. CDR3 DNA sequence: TGTGCCATCAGTGAGTTGCAGCCCCCGAACACTGAAGCTTTCTTT.

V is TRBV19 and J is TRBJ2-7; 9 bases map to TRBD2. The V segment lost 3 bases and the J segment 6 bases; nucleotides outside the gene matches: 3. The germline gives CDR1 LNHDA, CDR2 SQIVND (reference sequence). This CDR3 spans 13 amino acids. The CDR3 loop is CASSMAGGTEQYF. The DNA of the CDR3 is TGTGCCAGTAGTATGGCGGGAGGGACCGAGCAGTACTTC.

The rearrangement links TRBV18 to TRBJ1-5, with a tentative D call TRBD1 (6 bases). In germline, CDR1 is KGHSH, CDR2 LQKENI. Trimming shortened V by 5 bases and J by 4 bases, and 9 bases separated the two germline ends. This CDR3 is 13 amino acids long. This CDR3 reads CASSTTGNQPQHF. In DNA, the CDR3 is TGTGCCAGCTCAACTACAGGGAATCAGCCCCAGCATTTT.

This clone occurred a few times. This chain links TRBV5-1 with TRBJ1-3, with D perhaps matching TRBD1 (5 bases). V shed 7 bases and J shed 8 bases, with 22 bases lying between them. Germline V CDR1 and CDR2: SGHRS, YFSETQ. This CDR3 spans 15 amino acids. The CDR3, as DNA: TGCGCCAGCGCCACTCGGGGACGGGGAGGAGACACCATATATTTT. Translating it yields CASATRGRGGDTIYF.

The CDR3 region is CASSLTVLNTEAFF. In nucleotides, the CDR3 is TGTGCCAGCAGCTTGACCGTCCTGAACACTGAAGCTTTCTTT. The V and J genes are TRBV5-8 and TRBJ1-1; D remains unclear. CDR1 SGHTS and CDR2 YDEGEE come from the germline V gene. This CDR3 has 14 residues. V gave up 1 base and J gave up 0 bases, with 7 bases separating them. The variable domain in full, completed from reference TRBV5-8 and TRBJ1-1, reads EAGVTQSPTHLIKTRGQQATLRCSPISGHTSVYWYQQALGLGLQFLLWYDEGEERNRGNFPPRFSGRQFPNYSSELNVNALELEDSALYLCASSLTVLNTEAFFGQGTRLTVV.

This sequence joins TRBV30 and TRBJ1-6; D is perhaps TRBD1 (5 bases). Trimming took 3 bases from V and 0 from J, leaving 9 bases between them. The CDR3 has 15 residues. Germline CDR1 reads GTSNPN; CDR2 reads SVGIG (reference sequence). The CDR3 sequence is CAWSPGSSYNSPLHF. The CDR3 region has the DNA TGTGCCTGGAGCCCAGGGAGCTCCTATAATTCACCCCTCCACTTT.

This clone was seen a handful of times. CDR3 sequence reads: CASSELWTGVYGYTF. The CDR3, as DNA: TGTGCCAGCAGTGAACTCTGGACAGGGGTGTACGGCTACACCTTC. This chain joins TRBV6-1 and TRBJ1-2, with 9 bases that match TRBD1. Germline trimming cut 2 bases from V and 8 bases from J; bases unmatched to any gene: 9. The CDR3 length is 15 residues. The germline gives CDR1 MNHNS, CDR2 SASEGT.

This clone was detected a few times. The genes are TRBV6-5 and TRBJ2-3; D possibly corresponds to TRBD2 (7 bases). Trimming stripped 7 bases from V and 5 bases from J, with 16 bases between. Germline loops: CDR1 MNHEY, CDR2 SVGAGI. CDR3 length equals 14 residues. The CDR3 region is CASMTGGLGDTQYF. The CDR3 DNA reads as TGTGCCAGCATGACCGGGGGGCTAGGAGATACGCAGTATTTT.

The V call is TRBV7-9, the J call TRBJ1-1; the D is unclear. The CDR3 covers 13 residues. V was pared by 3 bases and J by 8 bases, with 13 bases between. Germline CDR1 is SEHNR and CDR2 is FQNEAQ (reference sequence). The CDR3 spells CASSLWAIDEAFF. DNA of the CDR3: TGTGCCAGCAGCTTGTGGGCCATTGACGAAGCTTTCTTT. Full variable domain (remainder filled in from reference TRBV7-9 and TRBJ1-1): DTGVSQNPRHKITKRGQNVTFRCDPISEHNRLYWYRQTLGQGPEFLTYFQNEAQLEKSRLLSDRFSAERPKGSFSTLEIQRTEQGDSAMYLCASSLWAIDEAFFGQGTRLTVV.

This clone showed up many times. The CDR3 protein is CASSLTGEQYF. Here the CDR3 DNA reads TGTGCCAGCAGTTTAACCGGGGAGCAGTACTTC. The chain links TRBV12-3 or TRBV12-4 to TRBJ2-7; D call uncertain. CDR3 length: 11 residues. Deletions cut 2 bases from V and 7 bases from J, with 6 bases between.

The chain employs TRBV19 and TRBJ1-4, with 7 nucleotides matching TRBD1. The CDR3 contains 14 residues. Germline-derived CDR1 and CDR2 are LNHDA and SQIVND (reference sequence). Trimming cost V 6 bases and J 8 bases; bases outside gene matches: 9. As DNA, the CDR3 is TGTGCCAGTAGCCTTCGACAGGGAAGGGAAAAACTGTTTTTT. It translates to CASSLRQGREKLFF.

In DNA, the CDR3 is TGTGCCAGCAGCTTAGGGTTTTCGGACAGGGATTACGAGCAGTACTTC. As protein: CASSLGFSDRDYEQYF. This chain uses TRBV7-9 with TRBJ2-7; 8 bases align to TRBD1. Germline CDR1 reads SEHNR; CDR2 reads FQNEAQ (reference sequence). The CDR3 extends over 16 amino acids. Trimming removed 1 base from V and 4 bases from J; junction bases left unmatched: 9.

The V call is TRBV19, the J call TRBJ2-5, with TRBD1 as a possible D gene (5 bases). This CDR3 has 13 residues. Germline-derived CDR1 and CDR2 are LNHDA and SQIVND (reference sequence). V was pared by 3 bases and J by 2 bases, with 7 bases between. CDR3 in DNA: TGTGCCAGTAGTATCAGACAGCAAGAGACCCAGTACTTC. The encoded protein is CASSIRQQETQYF. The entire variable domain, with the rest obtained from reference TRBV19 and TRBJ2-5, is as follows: DGGITQSPKYLFRKEGQNVTLSCEQNLNHDAMYWYRQDPGQGLRLIYYSQIVNDFQKGDIAEGYSVSREKKESFPLTVTSAQKNPTAFYLCASSIRQQETQYFGPGTRLLVL.

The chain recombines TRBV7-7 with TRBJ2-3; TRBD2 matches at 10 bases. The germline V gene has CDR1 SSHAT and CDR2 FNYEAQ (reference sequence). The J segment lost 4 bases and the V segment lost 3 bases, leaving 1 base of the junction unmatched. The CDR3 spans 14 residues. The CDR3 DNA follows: TGTGCCAGCAGCTTTAGCGGGGGGTCAGATACGCAGTATTTT. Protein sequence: CASSFSGGSDTQYF.

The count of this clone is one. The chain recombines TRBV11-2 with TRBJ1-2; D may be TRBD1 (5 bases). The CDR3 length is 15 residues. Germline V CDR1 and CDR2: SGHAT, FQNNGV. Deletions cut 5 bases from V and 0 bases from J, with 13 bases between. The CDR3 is CASSPGWGANYGYTF. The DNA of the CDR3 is TGTGCCAGCAGCCCGGGTTGGGGCGCTAACTATGGCTACACCTTC.

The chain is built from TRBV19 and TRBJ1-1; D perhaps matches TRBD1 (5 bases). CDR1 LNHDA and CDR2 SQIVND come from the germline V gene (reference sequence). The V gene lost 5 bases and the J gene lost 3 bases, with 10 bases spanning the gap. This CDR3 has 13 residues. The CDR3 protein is CASSWGYYTEAFF. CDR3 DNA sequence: TGTGCCAGTAGTTGGGGCTATTACACTGAAGCTTTCTTT. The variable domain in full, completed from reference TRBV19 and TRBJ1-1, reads DGGITQSPKYLFRKEGQNVTLSCEQNLNHDAMYWYRQDPGQGLRLIYYSQIVNDFQKGDIAEGYSVSREKKESFPLTVTSAQKNPTAFYLCASSWGYYTEAFFGQGTRLTVV.